This T cell receptor (beta chain) is from a study of human T cells and chemical hapten exposure. About the study: Cases of alopecia areata, totalis or universalis occurred in a predominantly female patient group. The study, taken as a whole, reports: More PT1 expanded TCRs went with higher patch test scores.

About this clonotype: The antigen is not known.

Documented time point: patch test 1, 2 weeks after DPC sensitization. Treatment: therapeutic diphenylcyclopropenone sensitization with weekly scalp DPC. Total RNA came from unfractionated whole blood. TCRdb reprocessed the RACE reads with MiXCR, giving one entry per CDR3 protein. The data show roughly 38,000 distinct CDR3 sequences, 4% seen once. V was pared by 5 bases and J by 3 bases, with 10 bases between. CDR3 length: 14 amino acids. Germline CDR1 is SEHNR and CDR2 is FQNEAQ (reference sequence). The sequencing here drew on whole blood, taken in connection with sensitization to the hapten diphenylcyclopropenone (DPC). This TCR derives from a man in his fifties or sixties with alopecia areata. Some clones in this sample may be carry-over from other donors' samples. This sequence joins TRBV7-9 and TRBJ1-4; no reliable D call. CDR3 nucleotide sequence: TGTGCCAGCAGCCCCGGGAATCCTAATGAAAAACTGTTTTTT. Translated, it gives CASSPGNPNEKLFF.